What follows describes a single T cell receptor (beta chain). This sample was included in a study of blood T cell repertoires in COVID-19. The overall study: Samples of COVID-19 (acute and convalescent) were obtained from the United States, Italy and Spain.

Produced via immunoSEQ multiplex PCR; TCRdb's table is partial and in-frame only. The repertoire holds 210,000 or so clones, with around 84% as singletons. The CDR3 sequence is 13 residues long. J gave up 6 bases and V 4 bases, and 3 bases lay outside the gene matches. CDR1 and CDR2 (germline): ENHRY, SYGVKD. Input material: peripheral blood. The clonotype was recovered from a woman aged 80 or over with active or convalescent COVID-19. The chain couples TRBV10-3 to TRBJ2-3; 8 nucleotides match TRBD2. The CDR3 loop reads CAISGTGGDTQYF. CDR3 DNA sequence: TGTGCCATCAGTGGTACGGGGGGGGATACGCAGTATTTT.